This is a list of T cell receptor beta chains from one sample in a study of T cell responses to AZD1222 COVID-19 vaccine. TCRdb keeps only in-frame clones here, not all; method: immunoSEQ multiplex PCR. Among 85,000 to 130,000 clones listed, 85% to 90% were seen once. Sequencing used peripheral blood, obtained on day 0 of AZD1222 vaccination. Receptors were obtained from an adult in good health. Each CDR3 is given with its conserved first and last residue. The order of the fields is CDR3 DNA, CDR3 protein, D gene, clone size, J gene, V gene. A D gene is named only where the DNA matches it firmly. The size of a clone is reported for some rows only, either as once, few or many, or as a class for expanded clones.

CDR3nt: TGTGCCATCAGTGGACAGGGAGATCAGCCCCAGCATTTT
CDR3aa: CAISGQGDQPQHF
d_gene: TRBD1
abundance: once
j_gene: TRBJ1-5
v_gene: TRBV10-3

CDR3nt: TGCGCCAGCAGCCCCGGACTAGCGGGAGTGCAGACCCAGTACTTC
CDR3aa: CASSPGLAGVQTQYF
d_gene: TRBD2
abundance: once
j_gene: TRBJ2-5
v_gene: TRBV5-1

CDR3nt: TGTGCCAGCAGCACGGACGGATCCAGGTGGAACACCATATATTTT
CDR3aa: CASSTDGSRWNTIYF
d_gene: .
abundance: .
j_gene: TRBJ1-3
v_gene: TRBV6-5

CDR3nt: TGTGCCAGCAGCCAAGGAGGAGGGATGGCGGATACGCAGTATTTT
CDR3aa: CASSQGGGMADTQYF
d_gene: .
abundance: once
j_gene: TRBJ2-3
v_gene: TRBV3-1/TRBV3-2

CDR3nt: TGTGCCAGCAGCCTCGGTTCAGGACGCGAAGGGGCTTTCTTT
CDR3aa: CASSLGSGREGAFF
d_gene: .
abundance: .
j_gene: TRBJ1-1
v_gene: TRBV7-8

CDR3nt: TGTGCCAGCGGGGTAGGGACAGGGGAAAAACTGTTTTTT
CDR3aa: CASGVGTGEKLFF
d_gene: TRBD1
abundance: once
j_gene: TRBJ1-4
v_gene: TRBV7-2

CDR3nt: TGTGCCAGCAGTTGGGACGCCCGGAACCCCGGGCAGTTCTTC
CDR3aa: CASSWDARNPGQFF
d_gene: .
abundance: .
j_gene: TRBJ2-1
v_gene: TRBV27

CDR3nt: TGTGCCAGTAGTATGATTCGGGAGAATGAGCAGTTCTTC
CDR3aa: CASSMIRENEQFF
d_gene: .
abundance: .
j_gene: TRBJ2-1
v_gene: TRBV19

CDR3nt: TGTGCCAGTACCCGAGGACCTCTGAACACCGGGGAGCTGTTTTTT
CDR3aa: CASTRGPLNTGELFF
d_gene: .
abundance: .
j_gene: TRBJ2-2
v_gene: TRBV19

CDR3nt: TGCGCCAGCAGCACCGGGACTAGCGGATACAATGAGCAGTTCTTC
CDR3aa: CASSTGTSGYNEQFF
d_gene: TRBD2
abundance: .
j_gene: TRBJ2-1
v_gene: TRBV5-1

CDR3nt: TGCGCCAGCAGCTTGGAGGGCAATTCTAACTATGGCTACACCTTC
CDR3aa: CASSLEGNSNYGYTF
d_gene: .
abundance: .
j_gene: TRBJ1-2
v_gene: TRBV5-1

CDR3nt: TGCGCCAGCAGCCACGACGAACAAGTTACCTATGGCTACACCTTC
CDR3aa: CASSHDEQVTYGYTF
d_gene: .
abundance: .
j_gene: TRBJ1-2
v_gene: TRBV5-1

CDR3nt: TGTGCCAGCAGCCGGAGGACGGAGGTAGACTATGGCTACACCTTC
CDR3aa: CASSRRTEVDYGYTF
d_gene: .
abundance: .
j_gene: TRBJ1-2
v_gene: TRBV5-4

CDR3nt: TGTGCCAGCAGCTCGGACGCTAGCAATCAGCCCCAGCATTTT
CDR3aa: CASSSDASNQPQHF
d_gene: .
abundance: once
j_gene: TRBJ1-5
v_gene: TRBV5-6

CDR3nt: TGTGCCAGCAGCTTTGTCCGGGATGGAGAGCAGTTCTTC
CDR3aa: CASSFVRDGEQFF
d_gene: .
abundance: .
j_gene: TRBJ2-1
v_gene: TRBV5-6

CDR3nt: TGTGCCAGCAGTTTGAGGGGGGGATACTACGAGCAGTACTTC
CDR3aa: CASSLRGGYYEQYF
d_gene: .
abundance: .
j_gene: TRBJ2-7
v_gene: TRBV27

CDR3nt: TGTGCCAGCAGTGATCGGGCAGCAACCTACACCTTC
CDR3aa: CASSDRAATYTF
d_gene: .
abundance: once
j_gene: TRBJ1-2
v_gene: TRBV2

CDR3nt: TGCGCCAGCAGCCAAGATTCGACAAGCAGCACAGATACGCAGTATTTT
CDR3aa: CASSQDSTSSTDTQYF
d_gene: .
abundance: .
j_gene: TRBJ2-3
v_gene: TRBV4-3

CDR3nt: TGTGCCAGCAGCCAAGATGCCTACAGGACAGTGAACACTGAAGCTTTCTTT
CDR3aa: CASSQDAYRTVNTEAFF
d_gene: .
abundance: .
j_gene: TRBJ1-1
v_gene: TRBV4-2

CDR3nt: TGTGCCAGCAGCGCAGGGATTGAAAGTCCCGGGGAGCTGTTTTTT
CDR3aa: CASSAGIESPGELFF
d_gene: .
abundance: .
j_gene: TRBJ2-2
v_gene: TRBV9

CDR3nt: TGTGCCAGCAGCCCGCGTGATGAGGGCACCATATATTTT
CDR3aa: CASSPRDEGTIYF
d_gene: .
abundance: .
j_gene: TRBJ1-3
v_gene: TRBV7-2

CDR3nt: TGCGCCAGCAGCCAAGGCCCGGGGGGGAACTATGGCTACACCTTC
CDR3aa: CASSQGPGGNYGYTF
d_gene: .
abundance: .
j_gene: TRBJ1-2
v_gene: TRBV4-1